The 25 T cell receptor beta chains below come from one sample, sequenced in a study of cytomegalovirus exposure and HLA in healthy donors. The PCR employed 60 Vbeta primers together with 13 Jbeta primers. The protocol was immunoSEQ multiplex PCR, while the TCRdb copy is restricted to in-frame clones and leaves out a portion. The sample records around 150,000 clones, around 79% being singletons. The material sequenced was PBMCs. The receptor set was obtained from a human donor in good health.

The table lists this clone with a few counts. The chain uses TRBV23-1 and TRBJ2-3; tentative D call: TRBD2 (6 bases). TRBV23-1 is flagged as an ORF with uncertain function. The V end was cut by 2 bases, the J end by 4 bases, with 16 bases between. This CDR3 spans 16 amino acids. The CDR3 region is CASSQGGTHYADTQYF. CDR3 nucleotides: TGCGCCAGCAGTCAAGGGGGGACCCATTATGCAGATACGCAGTATTTT.

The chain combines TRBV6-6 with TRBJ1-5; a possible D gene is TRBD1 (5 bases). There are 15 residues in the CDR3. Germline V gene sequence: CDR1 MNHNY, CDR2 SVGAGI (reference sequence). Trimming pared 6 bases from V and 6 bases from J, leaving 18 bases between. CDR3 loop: CASSPEGVLTQPQHF. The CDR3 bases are TGTGCCAGCAGCCCAGAAGGGGTTTTGACTCAGCCCCAGCATTTT.

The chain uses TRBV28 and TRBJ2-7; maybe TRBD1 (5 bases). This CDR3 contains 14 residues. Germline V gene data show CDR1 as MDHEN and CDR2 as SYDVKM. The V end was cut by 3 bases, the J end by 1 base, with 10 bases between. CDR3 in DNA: TGTGCCAGCAGTTTTTCGCAGGGTTCCTACGAGCAGTACTTC. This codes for CASSFSQGSYEQYF.

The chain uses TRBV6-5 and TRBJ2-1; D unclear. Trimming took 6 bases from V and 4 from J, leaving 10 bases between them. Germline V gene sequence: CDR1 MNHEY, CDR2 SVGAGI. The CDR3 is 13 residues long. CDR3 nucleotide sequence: TGTGCCAGCAGCCGAGTTGAGTACAATGAGCAGTTCTTC. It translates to CASSRVEYNEQFF.

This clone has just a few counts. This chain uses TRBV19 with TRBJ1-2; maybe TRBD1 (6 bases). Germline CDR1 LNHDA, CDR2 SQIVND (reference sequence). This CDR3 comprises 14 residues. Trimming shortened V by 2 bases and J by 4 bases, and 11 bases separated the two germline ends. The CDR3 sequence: CASSIPDRSYGYTF. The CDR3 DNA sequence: TGTGCCAGTAGTATACCGGACAGATCCTATGGCTACACCTTC.

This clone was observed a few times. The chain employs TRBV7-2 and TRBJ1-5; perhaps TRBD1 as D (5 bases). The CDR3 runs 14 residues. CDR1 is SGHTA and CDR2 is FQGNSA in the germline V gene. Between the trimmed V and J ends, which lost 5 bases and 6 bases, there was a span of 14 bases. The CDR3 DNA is TGTGCCAGCAGCCAATGGGGGGATCGTCAGCCCCAGCATTTT. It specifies CASSQWGDRQPQHF.

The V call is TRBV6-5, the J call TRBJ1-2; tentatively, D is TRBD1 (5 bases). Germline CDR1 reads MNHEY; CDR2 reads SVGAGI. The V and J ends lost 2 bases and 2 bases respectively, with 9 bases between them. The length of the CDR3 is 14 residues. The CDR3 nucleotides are TGTGCCAGCAGTTACGGGGCGGTGAACTATGGCTACACCTTC. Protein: CASSYGAVNYGYTF.

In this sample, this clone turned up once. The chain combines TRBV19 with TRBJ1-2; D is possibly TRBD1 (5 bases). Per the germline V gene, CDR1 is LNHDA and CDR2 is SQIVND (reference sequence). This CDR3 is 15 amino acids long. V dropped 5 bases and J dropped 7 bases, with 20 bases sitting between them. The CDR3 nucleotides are TGTGCCAGTAGTCCTACCGGCGGAGGGACTTTTGGCTACACCTTC. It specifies CASSPTGGGTFGYTF.

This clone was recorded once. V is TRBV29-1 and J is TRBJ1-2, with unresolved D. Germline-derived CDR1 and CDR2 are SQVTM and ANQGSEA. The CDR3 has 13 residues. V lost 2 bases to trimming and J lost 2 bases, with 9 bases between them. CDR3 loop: CSVESGINYGYTF. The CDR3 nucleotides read TGCAGCGTTGAATCGGGGATCAACTATGGCTACACCTTC. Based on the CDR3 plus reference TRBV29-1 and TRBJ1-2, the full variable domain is SAVISQKPSRDICQRGTSLTIQCQVDSQVTMMFWYRQQPGQSLTLIATANQGSEATYESGFVIDKFPISRPNLTFSTLTVSNMSPEDSSIYLCSVESGINYGYTFGSGTRLTVV.

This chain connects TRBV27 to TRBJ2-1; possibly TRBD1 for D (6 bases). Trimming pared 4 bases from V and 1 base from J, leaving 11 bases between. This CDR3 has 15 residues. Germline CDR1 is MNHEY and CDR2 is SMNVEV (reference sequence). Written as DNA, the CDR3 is TGTGCCAGCAGTTGGGGGCGATATTCCTACAATGAGCAGTTCTTC. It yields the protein CASSWGRYSYNEQFF.

The DNA for the CDR3 is TGTGCCAGCACCCGACAGGGGGCAGATACGCAGTATTTT. Amino acids: CASTRQGADTQYF. V usage is TRBV2 and J usage is TRBJ2-3, with TRBD1 matching 9 bases. Trimming took 7 bases from V and 4 from J; bases not matched to a gene: 3. The length of the CDR3 is 13 residues. Germline V gene data show CDR1 as SNHLY and CDR2 as FYNNEI. Filled out from reference TRBV2 and TRBJ2-3, the complete variable domain reads EPEVTQTPSHQVTQMGQEVILRCVPISNHLYFYWYRQILGQKVEFLVSFYNNEISEKSEIFDDQFSVERPDGSNFTLKIRSTKLEDSAMYFCASTRQGADTQYFGPGTRLTVL.

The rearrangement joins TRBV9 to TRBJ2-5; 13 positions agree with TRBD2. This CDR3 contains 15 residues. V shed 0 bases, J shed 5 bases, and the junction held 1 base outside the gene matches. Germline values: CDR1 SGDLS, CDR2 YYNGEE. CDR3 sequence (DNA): TGTGCCAGCAGCGTAGTGGGACTAGCGGGGGAGACCCAGTACTTC. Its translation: CASSVVGLAGETQYF.

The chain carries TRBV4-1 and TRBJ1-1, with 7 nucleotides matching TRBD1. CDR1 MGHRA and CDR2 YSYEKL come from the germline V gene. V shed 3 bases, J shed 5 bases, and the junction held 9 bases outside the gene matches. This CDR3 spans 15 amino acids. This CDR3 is CASSQLTGVGTEAFF. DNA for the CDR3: TGCGCCAGCAGCCAGTTAACAGGGGTTGGTACTGAAGCTTTCTTT.

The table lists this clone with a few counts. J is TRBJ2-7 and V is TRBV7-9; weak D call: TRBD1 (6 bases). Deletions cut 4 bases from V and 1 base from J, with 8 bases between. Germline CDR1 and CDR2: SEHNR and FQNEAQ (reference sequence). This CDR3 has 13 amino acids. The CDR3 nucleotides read TGTGCCAGCAGCTCGAGGGGGTCCTACGAGCAGTACTTC. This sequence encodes CASSSRGSYEQYF.

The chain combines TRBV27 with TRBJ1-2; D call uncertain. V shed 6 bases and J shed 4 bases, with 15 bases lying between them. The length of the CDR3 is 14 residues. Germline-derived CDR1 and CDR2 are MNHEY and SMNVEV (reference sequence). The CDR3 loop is CASRERLSSYGYTF. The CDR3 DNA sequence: TGTGCCAGCAGGGAGAGGCTAAGCTCCTATGGCTACACCTTC.

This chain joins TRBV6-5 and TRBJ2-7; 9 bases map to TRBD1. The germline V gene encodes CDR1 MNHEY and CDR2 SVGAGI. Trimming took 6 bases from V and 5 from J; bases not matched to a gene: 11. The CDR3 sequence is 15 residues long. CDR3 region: CASSPTGGPYNEQYF. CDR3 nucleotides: TGTGCCAGCAGCCCAACAGGGGGCCCGTACAACGAGCAGTACTTC.

CDR3 sequence: CASSQYLTDNTDTQYF. The CDR3 DNA sequence: TGTGCCAGCAGCCAGTACCTAACTGACAACACAGATACGCAGTATTTT. This rearrangement joins TRBV5-6 to TRBJ2-3; unclear D gene. Germline assignment: CDR1 SGHDT and CDR2 YYEEEE. The CDR3 totals 16 residues. V lost 4 bases and J 2 bases, leaving 17 bases between the germline ends.

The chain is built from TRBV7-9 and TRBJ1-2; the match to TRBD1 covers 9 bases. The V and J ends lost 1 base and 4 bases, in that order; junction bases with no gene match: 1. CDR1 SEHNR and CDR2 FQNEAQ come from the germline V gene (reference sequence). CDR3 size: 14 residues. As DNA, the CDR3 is TGTGCCAGCAGCTTAGTGGGACAGGGCTATGGCTACACCTTC. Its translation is CASSLVGQGYGYTF.

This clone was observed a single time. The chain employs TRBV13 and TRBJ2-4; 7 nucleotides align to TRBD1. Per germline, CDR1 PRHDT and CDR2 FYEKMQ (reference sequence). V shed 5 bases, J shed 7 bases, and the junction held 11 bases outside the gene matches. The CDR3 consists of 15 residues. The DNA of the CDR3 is TGTGCCAGCAGCACTCTAGACAGGGTAGGGAACATTCAGTACTTC. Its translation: CASSTLDRVGNIQYF. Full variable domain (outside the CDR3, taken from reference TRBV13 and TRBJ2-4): AAGVIQSPRHLIKEKRETATLKCYPIPRHDTVYWYQQGPGQDPQFLISFYEKMQSDKGSIPDRFSAQQFSDYHSELNMSSLELGDSALYFCASSTLDRVGNIQYFGAGTRLSVL.

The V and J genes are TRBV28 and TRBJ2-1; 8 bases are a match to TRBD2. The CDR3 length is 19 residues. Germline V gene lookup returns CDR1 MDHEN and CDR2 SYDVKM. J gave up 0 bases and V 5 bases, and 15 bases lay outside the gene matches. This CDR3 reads CASSPQSGLAGSSYNEQFF. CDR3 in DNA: TGTGCCAGCAGTCCGCAATCCGGATTAGCGGGGAGCTCCTACAATGAGCAGTTCTTC.

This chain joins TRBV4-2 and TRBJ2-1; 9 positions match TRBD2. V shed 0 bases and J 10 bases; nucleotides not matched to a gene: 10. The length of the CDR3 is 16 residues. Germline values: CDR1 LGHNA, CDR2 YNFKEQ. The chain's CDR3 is CASSQEAGGAAEEQFF. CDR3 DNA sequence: TGTGCCAGCAGCCAAGAGGCGGGGGGGGCCGCTGAGGAGCAGTTCTTC.

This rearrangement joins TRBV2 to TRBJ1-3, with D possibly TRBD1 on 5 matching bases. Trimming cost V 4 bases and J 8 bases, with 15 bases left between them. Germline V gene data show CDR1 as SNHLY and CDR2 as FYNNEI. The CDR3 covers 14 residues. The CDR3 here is CASSVASQGDTIYF. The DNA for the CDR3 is TGTGCCAGCAGTGTTGCCTCACAAGGGGACACCATATATTTT.

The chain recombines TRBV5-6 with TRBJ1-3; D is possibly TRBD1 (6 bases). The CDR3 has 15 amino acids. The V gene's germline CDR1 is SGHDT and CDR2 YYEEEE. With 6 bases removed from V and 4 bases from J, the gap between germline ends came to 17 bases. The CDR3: CASKSQGSSGNTIYF. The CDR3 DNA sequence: TGTGCCAGCAAATCTCAGGGGAGTTCCGGAAACACCATATATTTT.

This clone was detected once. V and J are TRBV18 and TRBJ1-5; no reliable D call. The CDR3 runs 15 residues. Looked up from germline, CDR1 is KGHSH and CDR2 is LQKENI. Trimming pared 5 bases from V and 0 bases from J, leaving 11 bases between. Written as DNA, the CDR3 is TGTGCCAGCTCAGCCTCAGGTTATAGCAATCAGCCCCAGCATTTT. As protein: CASSASGYSNQPQHF.

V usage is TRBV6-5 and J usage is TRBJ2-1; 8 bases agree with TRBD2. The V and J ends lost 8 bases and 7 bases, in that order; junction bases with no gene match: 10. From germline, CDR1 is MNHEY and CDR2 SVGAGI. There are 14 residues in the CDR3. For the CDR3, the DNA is TGTGCCAGCGCGGGAGGCCTTGCGAAAAATGAGCAGTTCTTC. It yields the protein CASAGGLAKNEQFF.